This T cell receptor (beta chain) was sequenced during a study of cytomegalovirus exposure and HLA in healthy donors. The CDR3 extends over 15 amino acids. Trimming took 3 bases from V and 5 from J, leaving 14 bases between them. Germline V gene data show CDR1 as GTSNPN and CDR2 as SVGIG (reference sequence). Use of 60 Vbeta and 13 Jbeta primers characterized the PCR. Sequencing was performed with immunoSEQ multiplex PCR; in TCRdb, only in-frame clones are kept and a portion is missing. The sample consists of about 150,000 clones, roughly 80% of them appearing once. Sequencing was carried out using PBMCs. The V call is TRBV30, the J call TRBJ1-6, with D perhaps matching TRBD1 (6 bases). The receptor comes from a male donor in good health and CMV-seronegative. The CDR3 loop reads CAWSLWDIDNSPLHF. The CDR3 region has the DNA TGTGCCTGGAGCCTCTGGGACATCGATAATTCACCCCTCCACTTT. Drawing the rest from reference TRBV30 and TRBJ1-6, the complete variable domain is SQTIHQWPATLVQPVGSPLSLECTVEGTSNPNLYWYRQAAGRGLQLLFYSVGIGQISSEVPQNLSASRPQDRQFILSSKKLLLSDSGFYLCAWSLWDIDNSPLHFGNGTRLTVT.